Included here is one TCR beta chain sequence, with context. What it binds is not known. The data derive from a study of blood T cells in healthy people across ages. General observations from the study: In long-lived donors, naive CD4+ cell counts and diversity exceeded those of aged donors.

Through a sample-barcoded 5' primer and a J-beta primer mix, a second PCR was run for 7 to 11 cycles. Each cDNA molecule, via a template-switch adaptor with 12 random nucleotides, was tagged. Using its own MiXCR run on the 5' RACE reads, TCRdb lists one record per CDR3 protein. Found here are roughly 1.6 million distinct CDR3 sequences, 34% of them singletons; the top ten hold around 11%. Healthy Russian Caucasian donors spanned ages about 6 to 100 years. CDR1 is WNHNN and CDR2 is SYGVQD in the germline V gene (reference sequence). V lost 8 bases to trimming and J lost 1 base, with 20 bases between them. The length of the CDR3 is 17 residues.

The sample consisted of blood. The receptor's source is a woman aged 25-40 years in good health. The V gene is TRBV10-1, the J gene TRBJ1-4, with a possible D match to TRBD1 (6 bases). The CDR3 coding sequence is TGCGCCAGCGACTACAGGGAGGAGGCTGGAACTAATGAAAAACTGTTTTTT. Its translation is CASDYREEAGTNEKLFF.